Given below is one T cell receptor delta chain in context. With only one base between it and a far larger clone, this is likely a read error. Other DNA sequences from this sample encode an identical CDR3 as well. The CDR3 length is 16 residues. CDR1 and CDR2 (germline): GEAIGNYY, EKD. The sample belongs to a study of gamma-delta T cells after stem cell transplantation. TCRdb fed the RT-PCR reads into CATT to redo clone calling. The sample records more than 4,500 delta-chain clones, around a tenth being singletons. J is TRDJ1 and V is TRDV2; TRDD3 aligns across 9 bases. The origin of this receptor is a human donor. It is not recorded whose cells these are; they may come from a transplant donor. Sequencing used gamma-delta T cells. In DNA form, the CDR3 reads TGTGCCTGTGACGACTTAACTGGGGGACACACCGACAAACTCATCTTT. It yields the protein CACDDLTGGHTDKLIF.